These 26 T cell receptor beta chains came from one sample sequenced in a study of T cells in Graves' hyperthyroidism and ophthalmopathy. TCR beta CDR3 regions were amplified from RNA transcripts. TCR CDR3 underwent first-round RT-PCR with the HTBI primer set. One entry per CDR3 protein, called by TCRdb with MiXCR from the multiplex PCR reads. The profile shows under 350,000 distinct CDR3 sequences, about 13% of them singletons. The sequencing input was blood. Receptor source: a woman in her thirties or forties with Graves' hyperthyroidism.

This clonotype was seen ten or more times. The chain is built from TRBV2 and TRBJ2-1; 11 nucleotides match TRBD2. J gave up 8 bases and V 2 bases, and 5 bases lay outside the gene matches. The germline V gene encodes CDR1 SNHLY and CDR2 FYNNEI. This CDR3 spans 15 amino acids. The chain's CDR3 is CASSETGLAVDEQFF. CDR3 coding DNA: TGTGCCAGCAGTGAAACGGGACTAGCGGTCGATGAGCAGTTCTTC. Drawing the rest from reference TRBV2 and TRBJ2-1, the complete variable domain is EPEVTQTPSHQVTQMGQEVILRCVPISNHLYFYWYRQILGQKVEFLVSFYNNEISEKSEIFDDQFSVERPDGSNFTLKIRSTKLEDSAMYFCASSETGLAVDEQFFGPGTRLTVL.

This clonotype was observed many times. The V gene is TRBV2, the J gene TRBJ1-1, with a possible D match to TRBD1 (5 bases). The CDR3 consists of 13 residues. Per germline, CDR1 SNHLY and CDR2 FYNNEI. The ends were cut back, 6 bases at V and 5 bases at J, with 13 bases in the middle. The chain's CDR3 is CASSIREGTEAFF. CDR3 DNA: TGTGCCAGCAGCATCAGGGAGGGTACTGAAGCTTTCTTT.

This clonotype has at least ten counts. The CDR3 region has the DNA TGTGGTACTGGTGAGGGTCAGCCCCAGCATTTT. Translating it yields CGTGEGQPQHF. The rearrangement uses TRBV28 and TRBJ1-5; D is undetermined. The CDR3 is 11 amino acids. Per the germline V gene, CDR1 is MDHEN and CDR2 is SYDVKM.

This clonotype was seen repeatedly, ten times or more. This chain joins TRBV13 and TRBJ1-6; 8 bases align to TRBD1. This CDR3 is 17 amino acids long. With V trimmed by 4 bases and J by 7 bases, 12 bases remained unmatched. From germline, CDR1 is PRHDT and CDR2 FYEKMQ (reference sequence). The CDR3 DNA follows: TGTGCCAGCAGCTCCGGGCTCGGACAGGGCGGAAATTCACCCCTCCACTTT. It yields the protein CASSSGLGQGGNSPLHF.

The chain couples TRBV12-3 or TRBV12-4 to TRBJ1-2, with TRBD1 as a possible D gene (5 bases). V was trimmed by 6 bases and J by 9 bases, leaving 14 bases between them. This CDR3 region has 12 residues. CDR3 sequence (DNA): TGTGCCAGCAGCTCTGTGGAGGGACGCTACACCTTC. Its translation: CASSSVEGRYTF.

This clonotype was detected many times. At one end the junction does not follow the germline gene, possibly because of a read error. The rearrangement joins TRBV19 to TRBJ2-7; TRBD2 matches 9 bases. Germline values: CDR1 LNHDA, CDR2 SQIVND (reference sequence). The CDR3 spans 14 residues. In nucleotides, the CDR3 is TGCGCCAGCAGCATTAGCGGGAGCTCCTACGAGCAGTACTTC. It yields the protein CASSISGSSYEQYF.

This clonotype came up many times. The rearrangement links TRBV30 to TRBJ2-1; TRBD1 aligns across 9 bases. This CDR3 has 13 amino acids. Germline lookup yields CDR1 GTSNPN and CDR2 SVGIG (reference sequence). The V and J ends lost 2 bases and 9 bases, in that order; junction bases with no gene match: 5. The CDR3 nucleotides are TGTGCCTGGAGTATGGGACAGGGTCCTGAGCAGTTCTTC. This encodes CAWSMGQGPEQFF.

This clonotype has at least ten counts. The chain carries TRBV20-1 and TRBJ2-1; possibly TRBD2 for D (5 bases). This CDR3 spans 12 amino acids. Germline assignment: CDR1 DFQATT and CDR2 SNEGSKA (reference sequence). V lost 4 bases and J 10 bases, leaving 14 bases between the germline ends. The CDR3 loop is CSAIFGSREQFF. The CDR3 DNA reads as TGCAGTGCTATTTTTGGGAGTCGAGAGCAGTTCTTC.

This clonotype appeared many times. This sequence joins TRBV19 and TRBJ1-2; D not certain. With 4 bases removed from V and 4 bases from J, the gap between germline ends came to 10 bases. This CDR3 has 13 residues. Germline CDR1 LNHDA, CDR2 SQIVND (reference sequence). The CDR3: CASSRAMGYGYTF. The CDR3 DNA follows: TGTGCCAGTAGTAGGGCGATGGGCTATGGCTACACCTTC.

This clonotype was seen a handful of times. The chain recombines TRBV6-1 with TRBJ2-2; D uncertain. Trimming left V 7 bases short and J 2 bases short, with 11 bases between. The CDR3 extends over 14 amino acids. Germline V gives CDR1 MNHNS, CDR2 SASEGT. CDR3 nucleotide sequence: TGTGCCAGCAATAGAGTCCCCAACACCGGGGAGCTGTTTTTT. It codes for CASNRVPNTGELFF.

Many counts were recorded for this clonotype. The rearrangement uses TRBV2 and TRBJ2-5, with 8 bases aligning to TRBD2. CDR1 SNHLY and CDR2 FYNNEI come from the germline V gene. There are 14 residues in the CDR3. J was trimmed by 4 bases and V by 8 bases; bases with no gene match: 9. CDR3 loop: CASEGRLAGETQYF. CDR3 sequence (DNA): TGTGCCAGCGAGGGAAGGCTAGCGGGAGAGACCCAGTACTTC.

This clonotype appeared many times. This chain connects TRBV25-1 to TRBJ1-2; D is undetermined. The V and J ends lost 5 bases and 6 bases respectively, with 13 bases between them. The CDR3 has 13 amino acids. Germline values: CDR1 MGHDK, CDR2 SYGVNS. The chain's CDR3 is CASSPWGGNGYTF. In DNA, the CDR3 is TGTGCCAGCAGTCCGTGGGGAGGGAATGGCTACACCTTC.

This clonotype has more than one count but fewer than ten. This chain links TRBV7-2 with TRBJ1-4; 10 bases match TRBD1. V was clipped by 4 bases and J by 8 bases; unmatched bases: 4. The germline V gene has CDR1 SGHTA and CDR2 FQGNSA. The CDR3 totals 14 residues. The CDR3 reads CASSSSTGGEKLFF. CDR3 DNA sequence: TGTGCCAGCAGCTCTTCGACAGGGGGCGAAAAACTGTTTTTT.

This chain links TRBV28 with TRBJ2-7, with a weak D call TRBD2 (6 bases). CDR1 and CDR2 from the germline V gene are MDHEN and SYDVKM. Trimming took 3 bases from V and 0 from J, leaving 12 bases between them. The CDR3 totals 15 residues. The chain's CDR3 is CASSFSGGISYEQYF. In DNA, the CDR3 is TGTGCCAGCAGTTTCTCAGGCGGGATCTCCTACGAGCAGTACTTC.

This clonotype was seen at least ten times. The chain joins TRBV2 to TRBJ2-3; D is possibly TRBD2 (6 bases). The CDR3 loop spans 15 amino acids. V lost 6 bases to trimming and J lost 4 bases, with 17 bases between them. Germline-derived CDR1 and CDR2 are SNHLY and FYNNEI. The CDR3 nucleotides read TGTGCCAGCAGCCGTCTGAATAGCGGAGCAGATACGCAGTATTTT. Translated: CASSRLNSGADTQYF.

This clonotype was counted ten times or more. The chain employs TRBV12-3 or TRBV12-4 and TRBJ2-7; D uncertain. This CDR3 spans 15 amino acids. Trimming shortened V by 2 bases and J by 5 bases, and 16 bases separated the two germline ends. The CDR3 nucleotides are TGTGCCAGCAGTTTATCCAATCTAGTATCGAACGAGCAGTACTTC. As protein: CASSLSNLVSNEQYF.

This clonotype was seen repeatedly, ten times or more. This chain links TRBV5-5 with TRBJ2-7; 11 bases match TRBD2. Losses at the gene ends were 5 bases for V and 4 bases for J; bases not matched to a gene: 11. Germline V gives CDR1 SGHKS, CDR2 YYEKEE (reference sequence). This CDR3 comprises 16 residues. The CDR3 reads CASSYSPGTSGYEQYF. In DNA, the CDR3 is TGTGCCAGCAGTTACTCTCCCGGGACTAGCGGTTACGAGCAGTACTTC.

This clonotype was picked up many times. J is TRBJ2-1 and V is TRBV7-8; possibly TRBD1 or TRBD2 for D (5 bases each). The CDR3 extends over 13 amino acids. The V and J ends lost 3 bases and 5 bases respectively, with 8 bases between them. CDR1 is SGHVS and CDR2 is FQNEAQ in the germline V gene. The CDR3 DNA follows: TGTGCCAGCAGCTTGGGACGAAACAATGAGCAGTTCTTC. It encodes CASSLGRNNEQFF.

This clonotype was seen at least ten times. Relative to the germline gene, one junction end is altered; a read error may explain this. The chain carries TRBV2 and TRBJ2-7; possibly TRBD1 or TRBD2 for D (5 bases each). CDR1 and CDR2 from the germline V gene are SNHLY and FYNNEI. The CDR3 spans 19 residues. The CDR3 DNA is TGTGCCAGCAGTGTCAACCCCTATGCAACGGTTGCCGGGACGTACGGGCAGTACTTC. Protein sequence: CASSVNPYATVAGTYGQYF.

The sample holds many counts of this clonotype. The rearrangement uses TRBV6-1 and TRBJ2-5; TRBD2 is a possible D gene (5 bases). V was trimmed by 2 bases and J by 3 bases, leaving 10 bases between them. The CDR3 length is 14 residues. Germline V gives CDR1 MNHNS, CDR2 SASEGT. Written as DNA, the CDR3 is TGTGCCAGCAGTGAATCGGGATTGAAAGAGACCCAGTACTTC. It encodes CASSESGLKETQYF.

This clonotype was observed many times. V usage is TRBV12-3 or TRBV12-4 and J usage is TRBJ2-7, with 9 bases identical to TRBD1. V trimming: 5 bases; J trimming: 9 bases; junction bases outside the gene matches: 11. The CDR3 covers 14 residues. The CDR3 protein is CASSPGTGSSVQYF. In nucleotides, the CDR3 is TGTGCCAGCAGTCCCGGGACAGGGAGCAGTGTGCAGTACTTC.

This clonotype was recorded at least ten times. The V and J genes are TRBV2 and TRBJ1-6; D gene ambiguous. The CDR3 has 14 residues. Germline V CDR1 and CDR2: SNHLY, FYNNEI. Trimming took 3 bases from V and 10 from J, leaving 13 bases between them. CDR3 in DNA: TGTGCCAGCAGTGAGGGGTGGGTCGGATCACCCCTCCACTTT. Its protein product is CASSEGWVGSPLHF.

The V and J genes are TRBV7-8 and TRBJ2-3; D is undetermined. This CDR3 has 16 residues. Trimming pared 7 bases from V and 1 base from J, leaving 18 bases between. Germline V gene data show CDR1 as SGHVS and CDR2 as FQNEAQ. The CDR3: CASKPLRPTGTDTQYF. For the CDR3, the DNA is TGTGCCAGCAAGCCCCTCAGACCCACAGGCACAGATACGCAGTATTTT.

J is TRBJ2-2 and V is TRBV5-1, with 13 positions matching TRBD2. Germline lookup yields CDR1 SGHRS and CDR2 YFSETQ. Trimming at V came to 4 bases and at J to 8 bases, leaving 8 bases not matched to a gene. This CDR3 spans 16 amino acids. The CDR3 is CASSQTSGRSAGELFF. CDR3 DNA sequence: TGCGCCAGCAGCCAGACTAGCGGGAGGTCGGCGGGGGAGCTGTTTTTT.

As for this clonotype: Just one base apart from a much larger clone, this may be a read error. No conserved phenylalanine or tryptophan is present at the end of the CDR3, so a read error is the likely explanation. The chain recombines TRBV20-1 with TRBJ2-1, with unresolved D. The CDR3 loop spans 16 amino acids. Germline-derived CDR1 and CDR2 are DFQATT and SNEGSKA (reference sequence). The V gene lost 1 base and the J gene lost 0 bases, with 13 bases spanning the gap. CDR3 bases: TGCAGTGCTAGAGCGTTAAGGCCGAGCTCCTACAATGAGCAGTTCCTC. Residues: CSARALRPSSYNEQFL.

The table lists this clonotype with many counts. The CDR3 DNA reads TGTGCCAGCAGAGGAGGGGGGGGGCAGTACTTC. Translating it yields CASRGGGGQYF. This chain links TRBV2 with TRBJ2-7; possible D gene TRBD2, 7 bases. V lost 6 bases and J lost 9, with 12 bases in between. Germline CDR1 SNHLY, CDR2 FYNNEI. The CDR3 contains 11 residues.